Described below is a single TCR beta chain sequence and its context. Some clones are missing from TCRdb's copy, which holds only in-frame ones; the method was immunoSEQ multiplex PCR. This sample has 120,000 to 150,000 clones, with about 83% found just once. This sample was included in a study of blood T cell repertoires in COVID-19. Overall study: From T cells, B-cell-depleted T cells, or PBMCs came the material, which was cDNA or gDNA.

Per germline, CDR1 SGHNT and CDR2 YENEEA. There are 15 residues in the CDR3. V dropped 2 bases and J dropped 1 base, with 12 bases sitting between them. The TCR comes from a woman aged 45-65 years with acute COVID-19. The J gene is TRBJ2-7, the V gene TRBV11-3; D gene unclear. Sequenced sample: PBMCs or T cells enriched from blood (not recorded which). The chain's CDR3 is CASSLPGVRSYEQYF. CDR3 bases: TGTGCCAGCAGCTTACCCGGAGTTCGGTCCTACGAGCAGTACTTC.